This is a list of T cell receptor beta chains from one sample in a study of blood T cells in healthy people across ages. TCRdb redid the calling of the 5' RACE reads with MiXCR, one entry per CDR3 protein. The table shows approximately 760,000 distinct CDR3 sequences, with approximately 25% occurring only once. The same sample was also studied in work on T cells of mothers and their children.

Sample: blood. All receptors come from a boy between 5 and 17 years old in good health. CDR3s include the opening cysteine and the closing phenylalanine or tryptophan. Fields, in order: clone size, J gene, D gene, V gene, CDR3 protein, CDR3 DNA. The D gene is left open where the match is weak. Where a row states a size, it is once, few, many or the class of an expanded clone; other rows omit it.

abundance: -
j_gene: TRBJ2-1
d_gene: TRBD2
v_gene: TRBV20-1
CDR3aa: CSADTSAGGYNEQFF
CDR3nt: TGCAGTGCAGATACTAGCGCAGGAGGCTACAATGAGCAGTTCTTC

abundance: -
j_gene: TRBJ2-2
d_gene: TRBD2
v_gene: TRBV7-8
CDR3aa: CASSLTAGGPNTGELFF
CDR3nt: TGTGCCAGTAGCTTAACAGCGGGGGGGCCCAACACCGGGGAGCTGTTTTTT

abundance: once
j_gene: TRBJ2-1
d_gene: -
v_gene: TRBV29-1
CDR3aa: CSVEAHTSYNEQFF
CDR3nt: TGCAGCGTTGAGGCCCATACCTCCTACAATGAGCAGTTCTTC

abundance: -
j_gene: TRBJ2-7
d_gene: TRBD1
v_gene: TRBV29-1
CDR3aa: CSVAGTEVEQYF
CDR3nt: TGCAGCGTTGCCGGGACAGAGGTCGAGCAGTACTTC

abundance: -
j_gene: TRBJ2-5
d_gene: -
v_gene: TRBV6-6
CDR3aa: CASTTGSPKETQYF
CDR3nt: TGTGCCAGCACCACCGGGTCACCTAAAGAGACCCAGTACTTC

abundance: many
j_gene: TRBJ2-3
d_gene: -
v_gene: TRBV5-1
CDR3aa: CASSLGDTQYF
CDR3nt: TGTGCCAGCAGCTTAGGAGATACGCAGTATTTT

abundance: -
j_gene: TRBJ2-7
d_gene: -
v_gene: TRBV6-6
CDR3aa: CASSAPNSEQYF
CDR3nt: TGTGCCAGCAGTGCCCCCAACTCCGAGCAGTACTTC

abundance: -
j_gene: TRBJ1-4
d_gene: -
v_gene: TRBV21-1
CDR3aa: CASSKGSPEATNEKLFF
CDR3nt: TGTGCCAGCAGCAAAGGGTCTCCGGAGGCAACTAATGAAAAACTGTTTTTT

abundance: many
j_gene: TRBJ2-7
d_gene: -
v_gene: TRBV7-9
CDR3aa: CASSPGPSSYEQYF
CDR3nt: TGTGCCAGCAGCCCCGGGCCGAGCTCCTACGAGCAGTACTTC

abundance: -
j_gene: TRBJ2-7
d_gene: -
v_gene: TRBV7-9
CDR3aa: CASNLTRETYEQYF
CDR3nt: TGTGCCAGCAACTTAACAAGGGAGACCTACGAGCAGTACTTC

abundance: -
j_gene: TRBJ2-7
d_gene: -
v_gene: TRBV5-1
CDR3aa: CASSPGGLASYEQYF
CDR3nt: TGCGCCAGCAGCCCTGGAGGGTTGGCCTCCTACGAGCAGTACTTC

abundance: few
j_gene: TRBJ2-7
d_gene: TRBD2
v_gene: TRBV27
CDR3aa: CASSAWTSGSSYEQYF
CDR3nt: TGTGCCAGCAGTGCCTGGACTAGCGGGAGCTCCTACGAGCAGTACTTC

abundance: -
j_gene: TRBJ1-2
d_gene: TRBD1
v_gene: TRBV9
CDR3aa: CASSVKGAGDYGYTF
CDR3nt: TGTGCCAGCAGCGTAAAGGGGGCCGGAGACTATGGCTACACCTTC

abundance: few
j_gene: TRBJ2-7
d_gene: -
v_gene: TRBV7-9
CDR3aa: CASSNLYDEQYF
CDR3nt: TGTGCCAGCAGTAACCTGTACGACGAGCAGTACTTC

abundance: few
j_gene: TRBJ2-2
d_gene: -
v_gene: TRBV29-1
CDR3aa: CSVPVTGELFF
CDR3nt: TGCAGCGTTCCGGTCACCGGGGAGCTGTTTTTT

abundance: few
j_gene: TRBJ2-7
d_gene: -
v_gene: TRBV29-1
CDR3aa: CSVTRDLGPYEQYF
CDR3nt: TGCAGCGTAACACGGGACTTGGGTCCCTACGAGCAGTACTTC

abundance: few
j_gene: TRBJ2-3
d_gene: -
v_gene: TRBV4-3
CDR3aa: CASSQGNGEGSGDTQYF
CDR3nt: TGCGCCAGCAGCCAAGGGAACGGGGAAGGTTCAGGAGATACGCAGTATTTT

abundance: -
j_gene: TRBJ2-5
d_gene: TRBD2
v_gene: TRBV5-1
CDR3aa: CASSWGTSVQETQYF
CDR3nt: TGCGCCAGCAGCTGGGGGACTAGCGTACAAGAGACCCAGTACTTC

abundance: few
j_gene: TRBJ2-7
d_gene: -
v_gene: TRBV29-1
CDR3aa: CSVVGSINSYEQYF
CDR3nt: TGCAGCGTTGTCGGCAGCATCAACTCCTACGAGCAGTACTTC

abundance: -
j_gene: TRBJ1-2
d_gene: -
v_gene: TRBV29-1
CDR3aa: CSVEPDYGYTF
CDR3nt: TGCAGCGTTGAACCCGACTATGGCTACACCTTC

abundance: few
j_gene: TRBJ2-5
d_gene: TRBD1
v_gene: TRBV11-2
CDR3aa: CASSILRDRVQTQYF
CDR3nt: TGTGCCAGCAGCATTCTCCGGGACAGGGTTCAGACCCAGTACTTC

abundance: -
j_gene: TRBJ2-1
d_gene: -
v_gene: TRBV10-1
CDR3aa: CASSEVQSNEQFF
CDR3nt: TGCGCCAGCAGTGAGGTCCAGTCCAATGAGCAGTTCTTC

abundance: -
j_gene: TRBJ1-1
d_gene: -
v_gene: TRBV29-1
CDR3aa: CSVEVGVGTEAFF
CDR3nt: TGCAGCGTTGAGGTGGGGGTAGGCACTGAAGCTTTCTTT

abundance: -
j_gene: TRBJ2-7
d_gene: -
v_gene: TRBV29-1
CDR3aa: CSARGASYEQYF
CDR3nt: TGCAGCGCCCGGGGGGCCTCCTACGAGCAGTACTTC

abundance: -
j_gene: TRBJ2-1
d_gene: TRBD2
v_gene: TRBV5-1
CDR3aa: CASSLAGLAGAHEQFF
CDR3nt: TGCGCCAGCAGCTTGGCCGGACTAGCGGGAGCGCATGAGCAGTTCTTC

abundance: few
j_gene: TRBJ1-1
d_gene: -
v_gene: TRBV4-3
CDR3aa: CASSQEGIRRASWDTEAFF
CDR3nt: TGCGCCAGCAGCCAAGAAGGTATCCGCAGGGCAAGTTGGGACACTGAAGCTTTCTTT

abundance: -
j_gene: TRBJ2-7
d_gene: -
v_gene: TRBV29-1
CDR3aa: CSVGVRGYEQYF
CDR3nt: TGCAGCGTTGGGGTCAGGGGTTACGAGCAGTACTTC

abundance: few
j_gene: TRBJ2-7
d_gene: TRBD1
v_gene: TRBV29-1
CDR3aa: CSVVGVPVTGSYEQYF
CDR3nt: TGCAGCGTTGTTGGCGTCCCCGTGACAGGGTCCTACGAGCAGTACTTC

abundance: once
j_gene: TRBJ1-5
d_gene: -
v_gene: TRBV20-1
CDR3aa: CSARDVRLNSNQPQHF
CDR3nt: TGCAGTGCTAGAGATGTCAGGCTCAATAGCAATCAGCCCCAGCATTTT

abundance: -
j_gene: TRBJ2-4
d_gene: -
v_gene: TRBV3-1
CDR3aa: CASSQDQQSRGQAKNIQYF
CDR3nt: TGTGCCAGCAGCCAAGATCAACAATCGCGGGGCCAAGCCAAAAACATTCAGTACTTC

abundance: -
j_gene: TRBJ2-5
d_gene: TRBD2
v_gene: TRBV7-2
CDR3aa: CASSLALIGTSRETQYF
CDR3nt: TGTGCCAGCAGCTTAGCCCTTATCGGGACTAGCAGGGAGACCCAGTACTTC

abundance: few
j_gene: TRBJ2-4
d_gene: -
v_gene: TRBV3-1
CDR3aa: CASSQVQGEGLAKNIQYF
CDR3nt: TGTGCCAGCAGCCAAGTTCAGGGCGAGGGTCTAGCCAAAAACATTCAGTACTTC

abundance: few
j_gene: TRBJ1-2
d_gene: -
v_gene: TRBV29-1
CDR3aa: CSVVRGAGYTF
CDR3nt: TGCAGCGTTGTGCGGGGGGCCGGCTACACCTTC

abundance: few
j_gene: TRBJ2-7
d_gene: -
v_gene: TRBV2
CDR3aa: CASKVAPYEQYF
CDR3nt: TGTGCCAGCAAAGTGGCCCCCTACGAGCAGTACTTC

abundance: -
j_gene: TRBJ2-1
d_gene: -
v_gene: TRBV6-1
CDR3aa: CASRKDTYNEQFF
CDR3nt: TGTGCCAGCAGGAAGGACACCTACAATGAGCAGTTCTTC

abundance: -
j_gene: TRBJ1-5
d_gene: -
v_gene: TRBV21-1
CDR3aa: CASSKVRQVNQPQHF
CDR3nt: TGTGCCAGCAGCAAAGTGCGACAGGTCAATCAGCCCCAGCATTTT

abundance: -
j_gene: TRBJ2-1
d_gene: -
v_gene: TRBV7-9
CDR3aa: CASSLESKYYNEQFF
CDR3nt: TGTGCCAGCAGCTTAGAATCGAAATACTACAATGAGCAGTTCTTC

abundance: few
j_gene: TRBJ2-1
d_gene: TRBD2
v_gene: TRBV5-1
CDR3aa: CASSLGVAGGHEQFF
CDR3nt: TGCGCCAGCAGCTTGGGGGTAGCGGGAGGGCATGAGCAGTTCTTC

abundance: -
j_gene: TRBJ1-2
d_gene: -
v_gene: TRBV5-1
CDR3aa: CASSLARRNYGYTF
CDR3nt: TGCGCCAGCAGCTTGGCCCGTAGAAACTATGGCTACACCTTC

abundance: -
j_gene: TRBJ2-2
d_gene: -
v_gene: TRBV20-1
CDR3aa: CSARDYFTGELFF
CDR3nt: TGCAGTGCTAGGGACTACTTCACCGGGGAGCTGTTTTTT

abundance: once
j_gene: TRBJ2-7
d_gene: TRBD2
v_gene: TRBV5-1
CDR3aa: CASSGEGLAGEKQYF
CDR3nt: TGCGCCAGCAGCGGAGAGGGACTAGCGGGAGAAAAGCAGTACTTC

abundance: -
j_gene: TRBJ2-1
d_gene: TRBD2
v_gene: TRBV9
CDR3aa: CASSPRIAGGPGNEQFF
CDR3nt: TGTGCCAGCAGCCCCCGTATAGCGGGAGGGCCAGGGAATGAGCAGTTCTTC

abundance: -
j_gene: TRBJ2-7
d_gene: TRBD2
v_gene: TRBV4-2
CDR3aa: CASSQDGTSGGIPSYEQYF
CDR3nt: TGTGCCAGCAGCCAAGACGGGACTAGCGGGGGGATCCCCTCCTACGAGCAGTACTTC

abundance: -
j_gene: TRBJ1-2
d_gene: TRBD1
v_gene: TRBV29-1
CDR3aa: CSVQTGEYYGYTF
CDR3nt: TGCAGCGTCCAAACAGGGGAATACTATGGCTACACCTTC

abundance: -
j_gene: TRBJ2-1
d_gene: -
v_gene: TRBV7-8
CDR3aa: CASSFHDEQFF
CDR3nt: TGTGCCAGCAGCTTTCACGATGAGCAGTTCTTC

abundance: few
j_gene: TRBJ2-5
d_gene: -
v_gene: TRBV12-3/TRBV12-4
CDR3aa: CASSFEGETQYF
CDR3nt: TGTGCCAGCAGTTTCGAGGGGGAGACCCAGTACTTC

abundance: -
j_gene: TRBJ2-1
d_gene: -
v_gene: TRBV29-1
CDR3aa: CSVEGGELLGYDEQFF
CDR3nt: TGCAGCGTTGAAGGCGGTGAGTTACTTGGCTACGATGAGCAGTTCTTC

abundance: -
j_gene: TRBJ1-1
d_gene: TRBD1
v_gene: TRBV12-5
CDR3aa: CASGSYGQGLASTEAFF
CDR3nt: TGTGCTAGTGGTTCGTACGGACAGGGATTAGCGAGTACTGAAGCTTTCTTT

abundance: few
j_gene: TRBJ1-2
d_gene: TRBD1
v_gene: TRBV9
CDR3aa: CASSRNRDSYGYTF
CDR3nt: TGTGCCAGCAGCCGAAACCGGGACAGCTATGGCTACACCTTC

abundance: -
j_gene: TRBJ2-7
d_gene: TRBD1
v_gene: TRBV20-1
CDR3aa: CSARDIWTGIEEQYF
CDR3nt: TGCAGTGCTAGAGATATTTGGACAGGGATTGAGGAGCAGTACTTC

abundance: -
j_gene: TRBJ2-5
d_gene: TRBD2
v_gene: TRBV10-3
CDR3aa: CATLDDVTRRGGRTQYF
CDR3nt: TGTGCCACACTAGATGATGTGACGCGTCGCGGGGGAAGGACCCAGTACTTC